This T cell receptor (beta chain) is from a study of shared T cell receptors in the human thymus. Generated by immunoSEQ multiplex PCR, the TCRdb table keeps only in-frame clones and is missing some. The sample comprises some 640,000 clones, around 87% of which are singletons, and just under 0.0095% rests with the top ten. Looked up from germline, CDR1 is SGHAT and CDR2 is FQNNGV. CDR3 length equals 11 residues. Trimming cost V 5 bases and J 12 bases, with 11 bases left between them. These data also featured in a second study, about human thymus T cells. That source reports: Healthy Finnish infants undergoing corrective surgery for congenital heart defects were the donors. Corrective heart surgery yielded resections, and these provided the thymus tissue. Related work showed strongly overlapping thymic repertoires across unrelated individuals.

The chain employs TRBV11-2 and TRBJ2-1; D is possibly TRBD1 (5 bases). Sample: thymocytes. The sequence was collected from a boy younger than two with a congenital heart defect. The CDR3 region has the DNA TGTGCCAGCAGCACCCGACAGAGGCAGTTCTTC. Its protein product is CASSTRQRQFF.